This T cell receptor (beta chain) comes out of a study of cytomegalovirus exposure and HLA in healthy donors (dated by TCRdb to the late 2010s). For the study in its entirety: An earlier analysis of roughly 500 of the donors reported 276 Gb of sequence data and 90 million to 120 million unique TCR beta sequences obtained from roughly 180 million T cells. Because of strong linkage in the cohort, five DR-DQ haplotypes were treated as single units for association and clustering. Every repertoire in the discovery cohort had been generated on one and the same sequencing platform. To predict cytomegalovirus infection status, the study combined high-throughput TCR immunosequencing, statistical association of individual TCRs with disease status, and machine learning. A later analysis re-analyzed previously published TCR beta repertoires from hundreds of donors and added high-resolution HLA genotyping to study TCR occurrence patterns. The study profiled the T cell repertoires of approximately 700 subjects by immunosequencing and related them to cytomegalovirus serostatus. An earlier analysis of roughly 600 of the donors used high-throughput TCR beta sequencing to judge whether each TCR beta V gene segment behaved as functional or pseudogenic. Rather than drawing on any new phenotypic data, the later analysis identified candidate immune exposures from TCR beta sequences and the way those sequences occurred across donors. The number of donors typed differed by locus, with 629-630 for A, B, C, DRB1 and DQB1, roughly 520 for DQA1, about 610 for DPA1, and 450 to 480 for DPB1. HLA typing covered class I and class II loci at four-digit resolution. The aim of the study was to test whether cataloging public T cell receptors could identify signatures of past pathogen exposure. Donor age, sex, ethnicity and CMV serostatus were compiled together with the repertoire data. Roughly 300 gigabases of sequencing data and 80 million or so unique TCR sequences were included in an early release covering under 650 HLA-typed donors. Along with the approximately 650-subject first cohort, a separate validation cohort of over a hundred different subjects was used. A later genetic analysis took genome-wide SNP genotypes for about three fifths of the roughly 670 donors and used that subset as a discovery cohort. On average, roughly 240,000 unique TCR beta nucleotide sequences were sequenced per donor among 398 genotyped donors of the cohort, with roughly 18% of those sequences being non-productive. Of the roughly 390 genotyped donors, around 81% fell in the genetic ancestry cluster associated with self-reported Caucasian donors.

The library was built by means of the immunoSEQ multiplex PCR assay. The multiplex PCR relied on a mix of 60 forward primers for TCR Vbeta segments and 13 reverse primers for TCR Jbeta segments. The CDR3 region of rearranged TCR beta genes was amplified from genomic DNA by a multiplex PCR assay. On the Illumina HiSeq System, the amplified TCR beta libraries were sequenced as 87-base-pair reads. The authors processed their data as follows. In a later analysis, tens of millions of unique TCR beta chains were counted across the 500 to 700 repertoires, and roughly 10 million of these chains were shared by at least two donors. A nearest-neighbor algorithm error-corrected the raw reads and collapsed the reads into unique sequences, merging closely related sequences to remove PCR and sequencing errors. To assign V, D and J gene segments, CDR3 sequences were aligned to IMGT reference sequences. For a sequence to be retained, a match of at least six nucleotides to both a V gene segment and a J gene segment was required. A rearrangement counted as productive if the CDR3 had no stop codons and remained in frame with V and J, and every other rearrangement counted as non-productive. Following IMGT convention, CDR3 was defined as the stretch from the second conserved V-encoded cysteine to the conserved J-encoded phenylalanine. Sequences without an unambiguous match to a single V gene segment were excluded from the earlier analysis of almost 600 of the donors. An earlier analysis of just under 600 of the donors called V segments functional above 56.7% productive rearrangements and segregating when the between-donor standard deviation exceeded 5%. A statistical classification framework was built for diagnosing cytomegalovirus status from the catalog of TCR beta chain sequences. V and J gene assignment, in a later analysis, came from comparing TCR nucleotide sequences with IMGT/GENE-DB human TR gene sequences. A later analysis assigned CDR3 sequences and most-parsimonious VDJ recombination scenarios with the TCRdist pipeline. In a later analysis, each TCR beta chain was defined by its CDR3 amino acid sequence together with its V-gene family, and reads lacking a unique V-gene family were excluded. In a later analysis, approximately 590 highly shared, low-generation-probability nucleotide sequences were removed to address suspected cross-contamination and a sequencing artifact. In a later analysis, a clonal expansion index was calculated for each public chain from normalized within-repertoire ranks of inferred template counts. In a later analysis, generation probabilities were computed with a VDJ recombination model fitted to out-of-frame rearrangements, and the resulting probabilities were checked against IGoR. In a later analysis, TCR-TCR, TCR-HLA and TCR-CMV co-occurrence was scored with hypergeometric tests, and a repertoire-size bias correction was applied to TCR pairs. False discovery rates were estimated in a later analysis by permuting HLA or CMV assignments 20 times. In a later analysis, co-occurring TCRs were grouped using DBSCAN, and TCRdist sequence similarity was added for clustering within HLA-allele-positive subsets. Co-occurrence clustering excluded repertoires with fewer than 30,000 or more than 120,000 public chains, plus five with anomalous nucleotide sharing. This is the immuneACCESS table as TCRdb keeps it, with only in-frame sequences that have V and J called. A part of the clones is gone; compared with another copy, unresolved V genes explain less than half, and the rest is unexplained. The V and J calls and clone size were taken over from that table, and D and trimming were inferred from the DNA. A total of about 130,000 clones appear in this sample, about 8.5% of them only once. The biggest ten clones account for 5.5% of the sample.

As for this clone: Its antigen specificity is not known. No base quality values were provided; no much bigger clone lies one nucleotide off.

The CDR3 has 15 amino acids, counting the end cysteine and phenylalanine. This entry keeps only the CDR3 DNA: 45 bases, framed from base 1. V is cut by 0 bases and J by 6 bases, and the space between the germline ends is 15 bases. Via the germline V gene (reference sequence), CDR1 is WNHNN and CDR2 SYGVQD. What the research found in general, with its limitations: Roughly uniform sequencing depth across donors was assumed in presence/absence analyses, although this assumption may not hold. Because HLA typing was unavailable for some donors at each locus, only the typed subset was used in association tests. According to a later analysis, TCR association rates differed among HLA loci, with DRB1 alleles showing the most associated TCRs and HLA-C alleles showing the fewest. Linkage disequilibrium might explain the correlated functional status among segregating V segments, but an unknown experimental factor could not be excluded. The classifier was reported to diagnose cytomegalovirus status with high specificity and sensitivity in both the original and validation cohorts. A group of highly shared sequence variants was considered likely to be a technical artifact of the sequencing pipeline. The cohort was sequenced for TCR beta chains only, and without alpha or paired-chain data the features that could be detected were limited. The study listed approximately 150 TCR beta chains as associated with cytomegalovirus. At a false discovery rate of 0.05, a later analysis linked around 15,000 TCR beta sequences to specific HLA alleles. Compared with equally common non-associated chains, HLA-associated TCR beta chains in a later analysis were more clonally expanded and had lower generation probabilities. The 87-base-pair reads could not distinguish some IMGT-functional V segments, including TRBV6-2 and TRBV6-3, so those segments were excluded. According to a later analysis, most CMV-associated TCR beta chains appeared to be HLA-restricted, and the HLA associations seemed to be driven largely by CMV exposure. A further reported finding was that TCR beta sequences accurately predicted the HLA-A and HLA-B alleles for most subjects in the first cohort. Broadly in line with IMGT annotations, most TCR beta V segments showed up in productive rearrangements about 87% or about 30% of the time in an earlier analysis of approximately 640 of the donors. When HLA alleles, especially DR and DQ, strongly co-occurred, TCR associations were difficult to assign to individual alleles. The only immune exposure information available for the cohort was CMV serostatus. According to the authors, the approach could potentially be generalized to other disease states and immunological phenotypes. In a later analysis, several top co-occurrence clusters were reported to appear linked to parvovirus B19, influenza, CMV and Epstein-Barr virus. V-gene and J-gene trimming of TCR beta chains was associated with a missense DCLRE1C variant in a later genetic analysis, and the association was replicated in an independent cohort. The earlier analysis of nearly 600 of the donors excluded over 15 rarely observed V segments, including chromosome 9 orphons, because counts were too low. While some public TCRs were present in many individuals, most TCR sequences turned up only very rarely across donors. In a later genetic analysis, fewer N-insertions in productive TCRs were reported among donors in an Asian-associated ancestry cluster than the approximately 670-donor mean. In vitro tests confirmed that three of the cytomegalovirus-associated TCR beta chains recognize cytomegalovirus antigens.

The cohort consisted of 650 to 700 healthy bone marrow donors. At the time of sampling, every cohort member was nominally healthy, though immune exposures that went unrecorded were likely present. The donor was CMV seronegative and was included in the group of a few hundred seronegative cohort members. A peripheral blood sample was provided by each donor, and peripheral blood mononuclear cells were used for TCR beta sequencing. The Qiagen DNeasy Blood Extraction Kit was used to extract genomic DNA from the blood cell samples. The chain joins TRBV10-1 to TRBJ2-7, with a weak D call of TRBD1 (5 bases match). Sequenced: PBMCs. The TCR sequence derives from a man aged 40-50 years in good health and CMV-seronegative. The nucleotides are TGCGCCAGCAGTGAGTCTGACAGTACAGCCAGCGAGCAGTACTTC. Its translation reads: CASSESDSTASEQYF.